This TCR beta chain originates from a study of blood T cell repertoires in COVID-19. Study-level information: There were acute and convalescent COVID-19 samples, and they came from the United States, Italy and Spain. Sources were T cells, B-cell-depleted T cells, or PBMCs; the material itself was cDNA or gDNA.

In the authors' methods: The assay estimated nucleated cells by amplifying reference gene primers. Produced via immunoSEQ multiplex PCR; TCRdb's table is partial and in-frame only. V and J calls plus clone size are reproduced from that table; the DNA served to infer D and trimming. The sample yields 95,000 to 150,000 clones, around 83% seen once. Those enrolled in Seattle joined during active infection and were followed longitudinally afterward. The CDR3 sequence is 14 residues long. Germline CDR1 is MNHEY and CDR2 is SVGAGI. With 2 bases removed from V and 4 bases from J, the gap between germline ends came to 11 bases.

The V and J genes are TRBV6-5 and TRBJ1-1, with a possible D match to TRBD1 (6 bases). The receptor comes from a woman of 80 years or more with COVID-19, enrolled during active disease. Sequencing was carried out using peripheral blood. CDR3 nucleotide sequence: TGTGCCAGCAGTTACACGACAGGCGGCACTGAAGCTTTCTTT. Its translation is CASSYTTGGTEAFF.